The 28 T cell receptor beta chains below all came from one sample that was sequenced in a study of blood T cell repertoires in COVID-19. Here immunoSEQ multiplex PCR was the method, and the copy in TCRdb shows in-frame clones only, minus some. The top ten hold roughly 6.4% of the sample, which has 150,000 to 200,000 clones, roughly 82% seen once. The specimen was peripheral blood. The receptor set was obtained from a woman in her thirties or forties with COVID-19, enrolled during active disease.

The chain recombines TRBV30 with TRBJ2-2, with 9 bases identical to TRBD2. Germline values: CDR1 GTSNPN, CDR2 SVGIG (reference sequence). The CDR3 spans 15 residues. V shed 0 bases, J shed 7 bases, and the junction held 6 bases outside the gene matches. CDR3 protein: CAWSVVAGAVGELFF. CDR3 coding DNA: TGTGCCTGGAGTGTTGTAGCGGGAGCGGTCGGGGAGCTGTTTTTT. Filled out from reference TRBV30 and TRBJ2-2, the complete variable domain reads SQTIHQWPATLVQPVGSPLSLECTVEGTSNPNLYWYRQAAGRGLQLLFYSVGIGQISSEVPQNLSASRPQDRQFILSSKKLLLSDSGFYLCAWSVVAGAVGELFFGEGSRLTVL.

The chain joins TRBV7-9 to TRBJ1-1, with 9 bases matching TRBD1. V shed 5 bases, J shed 0 bases, and the junction held 7 bases outside the gene matches. The CDR3 length is 16 residues. Per germline, CDR1 SEHNR and CDR2 FQNEAQ (reference sequence). The CDR3 DNA reads as TGTGCCAGCAGCCACTGGACAGGGGCTATGAACACTGAAGCTTTCTTT. Protein sequence: CASSHWTGAMNTEAFF.

This clone has a handful of counts. The CDR3 loop reads CASSVSGRDIYNEQFF. In DNA form, the CDR3 reads TGTGCCAGCAGTGTCTCCGGTCGCGACATCTACAATGAGCAGTTCTTC. The chain uses TRBV6-1 and TRBJ2-1; D is unclear. The germline V gene encodes CDR1 MNHNS and CDR2 SASEGT. The germline V and J ends were trimmed by 4 bases and 3 bases, with 16 bases remaining between them. This CDR3 is 16 amino acids long.

This chain links TRBV20-1 with TRBJ1-1, with no clear D. Germline V gene sequence: CDR1 DFQATT, CDR2 SNEGSKA (reference sequence). V was trimmed by 6 bases and J by 1 base, leaving 6 bases between them. The CDR3 is 11 amino acids. CDR3 DNA: TGCAGTGCATGGAGGAACACTGAAGCTTTCTTT. Translated: CSAWRNTEAFF.

V gene TRBV29-1 combines with J gene TRBJ1-1; a weak D match, TRBD1 (6 bases). Trimming took 7 bases from V and 0 from J, leaving 6 bases between them. Germline lookup yields CDR1 SQVTM and CDR2 ANQGSEA. The CDR3 is 11 residues long. The CDR3 sequence is CSGTVNTEAFF. The CDR3 DNA sequence: TGCAGCGGGACAGTGAACACTGAAGCTTTCTTT.

J is TRBJ2-1 and V is TRBV7-3, with TRBD2 identical over 10 bases. Germline CDR1 and CDR2: SGHTA and FQGTGA. CDR3 length: 15 amino acids. With 5 bases clipped from V and 6 bases from J, the junction kept 7 bases outside the gene matches. The DNA for the CDR3 is TGTGCCAGCAGCGACAAGCGGGGGGGCGTCAATGAGCAGTTCTTC. This gives the protein CASSDKRGGVNEQFF.

The J gene is TRBJ2-5, the V gene TRBV30; a possible D gene is TRBD2 (6 bases). This CDR3 is built from 13 residues. The V end was cut by 7 bases, the J end by 5 bases, with 17 bases between. CDR1 is GTSNPN, CDR2 SVGIG, per germline (reference sequence). The CDR3 loop reads CAFILPLAETQYF. The CDR3 DNA reads as TGTGCCTTTATCCTGCCCCTAGCGGAGACCCAGTACTTC. Full variable domain (rest looked up from reference TRBV30 and TRBJ2-5): SQTIHQWPATLVQPVGSPLSLECTVEGTSNPNLYWYRQAAGRGLQLLFYSVGIGQISSEVPQNLSASRPQDRQFILSSKKLLLSDSGFYLCAFILPLAETQYFGPGTRLLVL.

There are a few counts of this clone. The CDR3 coding sequence is TGTGCCAGCAGCGCGATCAATGAGCAGTTCTTC. Its protein product is CASSAINEQFF. This sequence joins TRBV2 and TRBJ2-1; D remains unclear. The CDR3 is 11 residues long. Germline assignment: CDR1 SNHLY and CDR2 FYNNEI. The V gene lost 6 bases and the J gene lost 6 bases, with 6 bases spanning the gap.

This rearrangement joins TRBV4-1 to TRBJ2-1, with TRBD1 identical over 8 bases. The V gene end was trimmed by 7 bases and the J gene end by 8 bases; junction bases not matched to a gene: 7. CDR1 is MGHRA and CDR2 is YSYEKL in the germline V gene. This CDR3 has 13 amino acids. CDR3 nucleotides: TGCGCCAGCATGGCAGGGGGCACCGATGAGCAGTTCTTC. Encoded protein: CASMAGGTDEQFF.

The chain has TRBV6-5 and TRBJ2-5; the D gene is possibly TRBD1 (6 bases). The germline V gene encodes CDR1 MNHEY and CDR2 SVGAGI. Trimming left V 4 bases short and J 5 bases short, with 17 bases between. The CDR3 runs to 15 residues. The CDR3 spells CASSSQGFGDETQYF. The CDR3 region has the DNA TGTGCCAGCAGTTCACAGGGTTTCGGTGACGAGACCCAGTACTTC.

The chain couples TRBV6-1 to TRBJ2-1, with D hard to call. This CDR3 comprises 15 residues. The germline V gene encodes CDR1 MNHNS and CDR2 SASEGT. Trimming removed 1 base from V and 2 bases from J, with 9 bases in between. The CDR3 loop reads CASSEEPVTYNEQFF. CDR3 nucleotides: TGTGCCAGCAGTGAAGAGCCCGTTACCTACAATGAGCAGTTCTTC.

The chain carries TRBV3-1 (or the pseudogene TRBV3-2) and TRBJ1-1, with TRBD1 matching over 7 bases. V shed 1 base and J 9 bases; nucleotides not matched to a gene: 17. Per the germline V gene, CDR1 is LGHDT and CDR2 is YNNKEL (reference sequence). The CDR3 is made up of 17 amino acids. CDR3 region: CASSQVTTGKFHYQAFF. The CDR3 bases are TGTGCCAGCAGCCAAGTAACGACAGGGAAGTTCCACTATCAAGCTTTCTTT.

The CDR3 sequence is CASSPWTGRTEAFF. In DNA form, the CDR3 reads TGTGCCAGCAGCCCCTGGACAGGGAGGACTGAAGCTTTCTTT. The chain is built from TRBV5-6 and TRBJ1-1, with 8 bases matching TRBD1. The CDR3 has 14 amino acids. V shed 4 bases, J shed 5 bases, and the junction held 7 bases outside the gene matches. Germline V gene lookup returns CDR1 SGHDT and CDR2 YYEEEE.

This clone was recorded a few times. The chain carries TRBV9 and TRBJ2-3; weak D call: TRBD1 (5 bases). The CDR3 is made up of 14 amino acids. Germline CDR1 is SGDLS and CDR2 is YYNGEE. The germline V and J ends were trimmed by 2 bases and 6 bases, with 13 bases remaining between them. The CDR3 is CASSVGLTADTQYF. The CDR3 DNA is TGTGCCAGCAGCGTTGGGTTGACAGCCGATACGCAGTATTTT.

DNA for the CDR3: TGTGCCAGCTCATCTACAGGGATCTCGGGCGGGGAGCTGTTTTTT. Its translation: CASSSTGISGGELFF. The chain couples TRBV18 to TRBJ2-2; weak D call: TRBD1 (6 bases). From germline, CDR1 is KGHSH and CDR2 LQKENI. The CDR3 runs to 15 residues. The ends were cut back, 5 bases at V and 7 bases at J, with 17 bases in the middle.

This chain connects TRBV27 to TRBJ1-2, with 10 bases aligning to TRBD1. The V gene end was trimmed by 5 bases and the J gene end by 3 bases; junction bases not matched to a gene: 6. Germline V lookup: CDR1 MNHEY, CDR2 SMNVEV (reference sequence). The CDR3 is 15 residues long. The CDR3 sequence: CASSPGQGMDYGYTF. The DNA of the CDR3 is TGTGCCAGCAGTCCGGGACAGGGGATGGACTATGGCTACACCTTC.

V is TRBV6-1 and J is TRBJ2-7; 14 bases fit TRBD2. V trimming: 4 bases; J trimming: 5 bases; junction bases outside the gene matches: 13. The CDR3 loop spans 18 amino acids. Looked up from germline, CDR1 is MNHNS and CDR2 is SASEGT. CDR3 in amino acids: CASSAGLAGDPASHEQYV. The CDR3 DNA reads as TGTGCCAGCAGTGCGGGACTAGCGGGGGACCCGGCGTCCCACGAGCAGTACGTC.

This sequence joins TRBV7-9 and TRBJ2-1; 9 bases map to TRBD2. Germline CDR1 SEHNR, CDR2 FQNEAQ (reference sequence). V was clipped by 6 bases and J by 9 bases; unmatched bases: 15. CDR3 size: 16 residues. Written as DNA, the CDR3 is TGTGCCAGCAGTCCGGAGCGCGGGGGGGCCGGGGTTGAGCAGTTCTTC. As protein: CASSPERGGAGVEQFF.

A remark on this clone: Relative to the germline gene, one junction end is altered; a read error may explain this. The chain is built from TRBV5-1 and TRBJ2-5, with TRBD2 matching 7 bases. The germline V gene encodes CDR1 SGHRS and CDR2 YFSETQ. The CDR3 is made up of 15 amino acids. The CDR3 loop reads CASRLGTTYQETQYF. The CDR3 nucleotides are TGCGCCAGCCGCTTAGGGACTACATACCAAGAGACCCAGTACTTC.

Turning to this clone: A junction end diverges from the germline sequence, so it may reflect a read error. V usage is TRBV7-7 and J usage is TRBJ2-2; 7 bases align to TRBD1. CDR1 is SSHAT and CDR2 is FNYEAQ in the germline V gene (reference sequence). This CDR3 has 16 amino acids. CDR3 residues: CASSLGSGTATGELFF. The CDR3 bases are TGTGCTAGCAGCTTAGGTTCAGGGACAGCCACCGGGGAGCTGTTTTTT.

V usage is TRBV5-6 and J usage is TRBJ1-2; D perhaps matches TRBD1 (5 bases). The CDR3 extends over 14 amino acids. With 0 bases removed from V and 2 bases from J, the gap between germline ends came to 8 bases. Germline V gives CDR1 SGHDT, CDR2 YYEEEE. In nucleotides, the CDR3 is TGTGCCAGCAGCTTGGTTGGGGGGAACTATGGCTACACCTTC. It is translated as CASSLVGGNYGYTF.

This chain joins TRBV15 and TRBJ2-7; D remains unclear. CDR1 is LNHNV and CDR2 is YYDKDF in the germline V gene (reference sequence). The CDR3 consists of 16 residues. V lost 4 bases and J 4 bases, leaving 20 bases between the germline ends. The CDR3 spells CATSNNSQVTLYEQYF. The DNA of the CDR3 is TGTGCCACCAGCAATAACAGCCAGGTTACCTTATACGAGCAGTACTTC.

V is TRBV30 and J is TRBJ2-6; tentative D call: TRBD2 (5 bases). Germline CDR1 is GTSNPN and CDR2 is SVGIG (reference sequence). The CDR3 covers 14 residues. V gave up 2 bases and J gave up 2 bases, with 7 bases separating them. The CDR3 DNA follows: TGTGCCTGGAGTACCGGGGCTGGGGCCAACGTCCTGACTTTC. Protein sequence: CAWSTGAGANVLTF.

V and J are TRBV4-1 and TRBJ2-1; D is unresolved. Germline V gives CDR1 MGHRA, CDR2 YSYEKL. V was clipped by 0 bases and J by 1 base, with 7 bases between them. This CDR3 has 15 residues. CDR3 sequence reads: CASSQEIRSYNEQFF. The CDR3 DNA follows: TGCGCCAGCAGCCAAGAAATTAGATCCTACAATGAGCAGTTCTTC.

The gene calls are TRBV6-5 and TRBJ2-1; 7 bases agree with TRBD1. Germline CDR1 and CDR2: MNHEY and SVGAGI. V lost 6 bases and J lost 4; bases outside the gene matches: 3. The CDR3 runs to 13 residues. CDR3 residues: CASRKGQYNEQFF. The CDR3 bases are TGTGCCAGCAGAAAGGGACAGTACAATGAGCAGTTCTTC.

The sample holds a few counts of this clone. The V call is TRBV6-5, the J call TRBJ1-1; no reliable D call. The CDR3 has 15 residues. V dropped 7 bases and J dropped 10 bases, with 25 bases sitting between them. Germline assignment: CDR1 MNHEY and CDR2 SVGAGI. CDR3 region: CASTLDPPGLGGAFF. The CDR3 nucleotides read TGTGCCAGCACTCTTGACCCCCCGGGGTTGGGTGGAGCTTTCTTT.

The gene calls are TRBV2 and TRBJ2-3; weak D call: TRBD1 (6 bases). Trimming shortened V by 4 bases and J by 10 bases, and 12 bases separated the two germline ends. Looked up from germline, CDR1 is SNHLY and CDR2 is FYNNEI. The CDR3 is 12 residues long. The CDR3 loop is CASSVQQGAQYF. CDR3 in DNA: TGTGCCAGCAGTGTACAACAGGGTGCGCAGTATTTT.

The V call is TRBV15, the J call TRBJ2-3; tentatively, D is TRBD1 (6 bases). The CDR3 consists of 15 residues. Germline lookup yields CDR1 LNHNV and CDR2 YYDKDF (reference sequence). With 3 bases removed from V and 5 bases from J, the gap between germline ends came to 15 bases. CDR3 sequence reads: CATSRDGTSVDTQYF. The DNA of the CDR3 is TGTGCCACCAGCAGGGACGGGACATCCGTAGATACGCAGTATTTT. Full variable domain (missing parts from reference TRBV15 and TRBJ2-3): DAMVIQNPRYQVTQFGKPVTLSCSQTLNHNVMYWYQQKSSQAPKLLFHYYDKDFNNEADTPDNFQSRRPNTSFCFLDIRSPGLGDTAMYLCATSRDGTSVDTQYFGPGTRLTVL.